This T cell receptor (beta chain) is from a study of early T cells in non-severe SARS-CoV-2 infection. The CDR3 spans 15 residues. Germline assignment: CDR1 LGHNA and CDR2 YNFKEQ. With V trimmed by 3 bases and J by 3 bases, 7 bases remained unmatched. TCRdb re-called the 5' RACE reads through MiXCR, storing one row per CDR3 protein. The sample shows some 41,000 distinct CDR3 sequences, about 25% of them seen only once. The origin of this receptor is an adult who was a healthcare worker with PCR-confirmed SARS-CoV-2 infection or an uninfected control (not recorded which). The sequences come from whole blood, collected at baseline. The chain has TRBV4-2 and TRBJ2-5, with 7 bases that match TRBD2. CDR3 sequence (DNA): TGTGCCAGCAGCCAGGCCGGGACTACCGAAGAGACCCAGTACTTC. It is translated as CASSQAGTTEETQYF.